The T cell receptor (beta chain) described here comes from a study of blood T cell repertoires in COVID-19. Study background: Samples of COVID-19 (acute and convalescent) were obtained from the United States, Italy and Spain.

Original processing methods: Reference gene primers were amplified, and this amplification served to estimate nucleated cell counts. Data came from immunoSEQ multiplex PCR; TCRdb stores just in-frame clones and leaves some out. That table supplies the V and J calls and clone size; D and trimming were determined from the DNA. Among over 150,000 clones, around 83% were seen once, and the ten largest hold 6.2%. Cohort 3 recovery required two negative PCRs, clearance, or symptom resolution. The CDR3 totals 17 residues. V was trimmed by 4 bases and J by 1 base, leaving 17 bases between them. Germline assignment: CDR1 LNHDA and CDR2 SQIVND (reference sequence).

Sequencing was carried out using PBMCs or T cells enriched from blood (not recorded which). The source of this sequence is a man between 40 and 49 years old who had recovered from COVID-19. This rearrangement joins TRBV19 to TRBJ1-5; D is perhaps TRBD1 (5 bases). CDR3 sequence (DNA): TGTGCCAGTAGTAGGGACTTCGGGGGAGTGAGCAATCAGCCCCAGCATTTT. Residues: CASSRDFGGVSNQPQHF.